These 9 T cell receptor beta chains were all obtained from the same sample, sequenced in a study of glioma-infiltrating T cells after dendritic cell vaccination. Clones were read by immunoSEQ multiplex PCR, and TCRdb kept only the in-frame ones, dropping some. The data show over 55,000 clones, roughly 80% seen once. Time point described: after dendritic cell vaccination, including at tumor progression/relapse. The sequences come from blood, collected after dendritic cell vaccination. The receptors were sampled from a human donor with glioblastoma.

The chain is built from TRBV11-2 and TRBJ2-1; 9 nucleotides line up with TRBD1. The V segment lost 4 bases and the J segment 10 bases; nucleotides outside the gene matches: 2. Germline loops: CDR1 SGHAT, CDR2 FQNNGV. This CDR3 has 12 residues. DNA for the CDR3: TGTGCCAGCAGCTGGGGGACAGGGGAGCAGTTCTTC. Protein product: CASSWGTGEQFF.

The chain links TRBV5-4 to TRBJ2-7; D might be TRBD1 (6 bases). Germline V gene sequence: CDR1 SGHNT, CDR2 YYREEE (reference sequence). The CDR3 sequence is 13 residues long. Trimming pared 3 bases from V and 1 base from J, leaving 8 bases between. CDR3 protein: CASSSGQSYEQYF. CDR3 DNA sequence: TGTGCCAGCAGCTCCGGACAGTCCTACGAGCAGTACTTC.

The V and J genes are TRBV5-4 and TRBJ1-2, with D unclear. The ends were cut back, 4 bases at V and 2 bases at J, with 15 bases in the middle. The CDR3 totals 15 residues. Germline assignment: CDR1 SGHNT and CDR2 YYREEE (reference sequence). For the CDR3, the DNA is TGTGCCAGCAGCACCCCACAGAATTCCAACTATGGCTACACCTTC. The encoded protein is CASSTPQNSNYGYTF.

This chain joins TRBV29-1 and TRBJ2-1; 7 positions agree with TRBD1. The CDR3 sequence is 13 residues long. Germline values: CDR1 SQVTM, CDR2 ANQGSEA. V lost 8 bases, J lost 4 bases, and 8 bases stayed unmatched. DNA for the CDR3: TGCAGCTTCTTAAGACAGGGTTACAATGAGCAGTTCTTC. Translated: CSFLRQGYNEQFF.

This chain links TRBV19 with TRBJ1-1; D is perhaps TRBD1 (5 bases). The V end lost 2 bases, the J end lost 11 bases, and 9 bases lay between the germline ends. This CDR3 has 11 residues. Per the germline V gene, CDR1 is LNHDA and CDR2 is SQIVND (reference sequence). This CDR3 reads CASSIPGGAFF. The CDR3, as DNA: TGTGCCAGTAGTATACCGGGGGGGGCTTTCTTT.

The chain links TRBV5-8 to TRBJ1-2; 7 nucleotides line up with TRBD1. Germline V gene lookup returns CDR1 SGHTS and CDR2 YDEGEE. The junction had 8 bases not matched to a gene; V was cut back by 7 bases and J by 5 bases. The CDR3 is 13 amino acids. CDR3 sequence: CASRQGGSYGYTF. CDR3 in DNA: TGTGCCAGCCGACAGGGAGGAAGTTATGGCTACACCTTC.

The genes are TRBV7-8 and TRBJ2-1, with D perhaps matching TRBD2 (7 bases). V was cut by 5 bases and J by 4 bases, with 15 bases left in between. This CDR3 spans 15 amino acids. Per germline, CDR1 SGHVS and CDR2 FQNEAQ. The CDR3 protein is CASSGGARGYNEQFF. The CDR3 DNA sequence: TGTGCCAGCAGCGGGGGGGCGCGGGGATACAATGAGCAGTTCTTC.

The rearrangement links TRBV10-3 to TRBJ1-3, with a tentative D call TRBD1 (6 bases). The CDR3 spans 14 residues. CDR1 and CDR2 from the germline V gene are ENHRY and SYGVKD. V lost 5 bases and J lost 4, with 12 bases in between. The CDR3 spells CAISNRTDGNTIYF. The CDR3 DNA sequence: TGTGCCATCAGTAACAGGACAGACGGAAACACCATATATTTT.

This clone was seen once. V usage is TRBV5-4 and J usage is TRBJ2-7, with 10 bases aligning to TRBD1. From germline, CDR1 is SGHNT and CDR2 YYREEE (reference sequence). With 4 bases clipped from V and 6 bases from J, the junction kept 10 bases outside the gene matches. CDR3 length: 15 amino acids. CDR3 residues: CASSPSLGQGIEQYF. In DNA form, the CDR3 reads TGTGCCAGCAGCCCGTCTCTGGGACAGGGGATCGAGCAGTACTTC.